This T cell receptor (beta chain) came from a study of regulatory T cells in long-lasting Graves disease (dated by TCRdb to the early 2020s). Regarding the research as a whole: To count as having persistent Graves' disease, a patient had to have received antithyroid drug treatment for over 5 years with TSH receptor autoantibodies remaining persistently positive. Patients with persistent Graves' disease were compared with patients with newly diagnosed Graves' disease using TCR sequencing and RNA sequencing of peripheral blood. The study was conducted in China and was registered as a clinical trial. A total of some 33 samples were covered by TCR sequencing, comprising approximately 13 persistent and around 20 newly diagnosed Graves' disease patients. Persistent Graves' disease patients in the clinical cohort had taken antithyroid drugs for 9.5 to 13 years on average.

From a lookup of the germline V gene, CDR1 and CDR2 are MNHEY and SVGAGI. V is cut by 0 bases and J by 0 bases, and the space between the germline ends is 23 bases. The CDR3 contains 20 residues, cysteine and phenylalanine counted. CDR3 DNA is the only sequence kept; it has 60 bases, read in frame from the first base. This clonotype was seen ten or more times. The clone's antigen remains unknown. No much larger clone exists at a distance of one base, and base qualities are not known. What the work shows at the level of the full study, not this receptor alone: Patients with persistent disease shared more public clonotypes (about 2,900) than newly diagnosed patients did (approximately 990). TRBV28, TRBJ1-2 and TRBJ2-5 were preferentially used in persistent disease, while TRBV20-1 and TRBJ2-1 were favored in newly diagnosed disease. The small sample size was acknowledged by the authors as a limitation that may reduce accuracy. Sequencing and analysis were restricted to the TCR beta chain. Compared with newly diagnosed patients, patients with persistent Graves' disease had lower TCR Shannon entropy and fewer highly expanded clones, which suggests clonal expansion. Because the primary lesion, thyroid tissue, could not be accessed, the study looked at peripheral blood alone.

The label giving this sample's time point can be read as: persistent/refractory GD, antithyroid drugs over 5 years with positive TRAb. For both TCR sequencing and RNA sequencing, RNA was extracted from PBMCs using TRIzol. The diagnosis of Graves' disease followed American Thyroid Association guidelines. The patients came from an endocrinology department in Xi'an, China. From each patient, around 9.3 milliliters of peripheral blood was collected into an EDTA anticoagulant tube. Ficoll Paque Plus density gradient separation was used to isolate PBMCs, and no further T cell sorting was done. An Agilent 2100 Bioanalyzer and agarose gel were used to assess RNA quality, and a NanoDrop 2000 was used to measure RNA concentration. The library was obtained by multiplex PCR. Reads for this sample came from an Illumina HiSeq 4000. TCR beta libraries were built with iRepertoire HTBI primers and Arm-PCR amplification of CDR3 regions. Before sequencing, the PCR products went through gel purification. As for the original processing: A total of 62 TRBV and 14 TRBJ segments were identified across samples and were used for gene usage analysis of CDR3 amino acid clonotypes. COPE and FqMerger were used to merge filtered high-quality paired reads into contigs. Contigs were aligned with BLAST to IMGT TRBV, TRBD and TRBJ reference genes, and CDR3 was defined per IMGT. Any clonotype with a frequency above 0.1% was classified as a highly expanded clone. Shannon entropy was used to measure repertoire diversity, and the Gini coefficient was used to measure V-J evenness. A clonotype was considered public if more than one individual shared it. TCRdb redid the processing of the public reads, applying fastp at Q25 and MiXCR, and retained in-frame beta chains. Each entry is one CDR3 protein sequence, shown with its most common DNA and genes. TCRdb, not the original authors, processed these V and J calls. The sample table records roughly 490,000 distinct CDR3 sequences; approximately 23% of these occur just once. Around 13% of the sample lies in the top ten.

The sequencing used peripheral blood mononuclear cells (PBMCs), collected when the disease was refractory, from a patient treated with antithyroid drugs. This chain is built from TRBV6-5 and TRBJ2-5; a weak D assignment points to TRBD2 (6 bases agree). This clonotype was obtained from a female donor with Graves disease. The encoded CDR3 is CASSYSLGSSFAGHQETQYF. The bases read TGTGCCAGCAGTTACTCGCTTGGGTCATCGTTCGCGGGGCACCAAGAGACCCAGTACTTC.